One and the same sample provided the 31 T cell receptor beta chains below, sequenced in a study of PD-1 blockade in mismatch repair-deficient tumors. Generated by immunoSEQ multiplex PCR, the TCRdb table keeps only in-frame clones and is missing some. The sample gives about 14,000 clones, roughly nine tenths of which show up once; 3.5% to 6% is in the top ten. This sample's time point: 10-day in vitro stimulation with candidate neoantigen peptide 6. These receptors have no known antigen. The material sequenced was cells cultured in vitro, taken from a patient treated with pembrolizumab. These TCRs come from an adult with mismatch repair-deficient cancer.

The CDR3 bases are TGTGCCAGCAGAACCGGGACAGGGAACGGGTACGAGCAGTACTTC. Protein: CASRTGTGNGYEQYF. The rearrangement links TRBV28 to TRBJ2-7; 9 bases fit TRBD1. Germline lookup yields CDR1 MDHEN and CDR2 SYDVKM. This CDR3 contains 15 residues. The V gene end was trimmed by 6 bases and the J gene end by 4 bases; junction bases not matched to a gene: 10.

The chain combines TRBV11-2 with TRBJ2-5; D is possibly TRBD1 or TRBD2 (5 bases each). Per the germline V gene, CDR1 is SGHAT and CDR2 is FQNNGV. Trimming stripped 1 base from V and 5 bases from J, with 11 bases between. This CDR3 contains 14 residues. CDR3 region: CASSLAGLGETQYF. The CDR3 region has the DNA TGTGCCAGCAGCTTAGCGGGGCTGGGGGAGACCCAGTACTTC.

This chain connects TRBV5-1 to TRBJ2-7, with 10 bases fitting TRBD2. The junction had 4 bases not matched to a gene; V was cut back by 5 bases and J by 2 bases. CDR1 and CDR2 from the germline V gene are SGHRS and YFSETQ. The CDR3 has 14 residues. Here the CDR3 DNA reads TGCGCCAGCAGTTCCACTAGCGGGGCCTACGAGCAGTACTTC. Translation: CASSSTSGAYEQYF.

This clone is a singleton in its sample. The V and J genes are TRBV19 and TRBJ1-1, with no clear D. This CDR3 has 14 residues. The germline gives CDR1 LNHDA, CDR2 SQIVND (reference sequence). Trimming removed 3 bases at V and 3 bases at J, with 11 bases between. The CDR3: CASSIPGFDTEAFF. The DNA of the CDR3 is TGTGCCAGTAGTATCCCCGGATTTGACACTGAAGCTTTCTTT.

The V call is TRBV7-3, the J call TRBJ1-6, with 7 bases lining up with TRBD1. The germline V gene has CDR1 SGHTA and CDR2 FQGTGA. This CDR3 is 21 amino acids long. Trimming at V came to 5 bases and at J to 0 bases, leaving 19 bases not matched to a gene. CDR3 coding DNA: TGTGCCAGCAGCAAATTCCCCCCCGGGACAGAATTTAGCTCCTATAATTCACCCCTCCACTTT. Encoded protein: CASSKFPPGTEFSSYNSPLHF.

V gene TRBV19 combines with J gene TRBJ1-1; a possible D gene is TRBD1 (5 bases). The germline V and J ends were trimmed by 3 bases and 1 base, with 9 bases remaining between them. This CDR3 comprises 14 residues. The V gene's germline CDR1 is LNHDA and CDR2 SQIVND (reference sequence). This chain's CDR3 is CASSIGAPNTEAFF. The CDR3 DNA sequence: TGTGCCAGTAGTATCGGGGCGCCGAACACTGAAGCTTTCTTT.

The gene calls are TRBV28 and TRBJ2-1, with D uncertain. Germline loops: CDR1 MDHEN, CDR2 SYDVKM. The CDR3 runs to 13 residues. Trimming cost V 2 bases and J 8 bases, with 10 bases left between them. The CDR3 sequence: CASSLVGGDEQFF. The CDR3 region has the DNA TGTGCCAGCAGTTTAGTCGGCGGAGATGAGCAGTTCTTC.

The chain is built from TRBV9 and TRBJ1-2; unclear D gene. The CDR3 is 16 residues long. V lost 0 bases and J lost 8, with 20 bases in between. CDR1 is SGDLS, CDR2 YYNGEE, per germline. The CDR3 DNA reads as TGTGCCAGCAGCGTAGCCCGAGGTGGAGGGCCAGCAGGCTACACCTTC. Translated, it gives CASSVARGGGPAGYTF.

CDR3 protein: CAWGQGRGTGELFF. Here the CDR3 DNA reads TGTGCCTGGGGGCAGGGGAGAGGGACCGGGGAGCTGTTTTTT. The chain recombines TRBV30 with TRBJ2-2, with D perhaps TRBD1 (6 bases). CDR1 GTSNPN and CDR2 SVGIG come from the germline V gene (reference sequence). The CDR3 totals 14 residues. Trimming removed 5 bases at V and 5 bases at J, with 15 bases between.

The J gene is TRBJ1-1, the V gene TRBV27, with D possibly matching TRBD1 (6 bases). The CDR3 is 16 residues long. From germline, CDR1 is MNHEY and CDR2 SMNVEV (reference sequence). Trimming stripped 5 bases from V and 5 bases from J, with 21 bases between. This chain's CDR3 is CASSPFFTGGATEAFF. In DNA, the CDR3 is TGTGCCAGCAGTCCGTTCTTCACGGGGGGCGCTACTGAAGCTTTCTTT.

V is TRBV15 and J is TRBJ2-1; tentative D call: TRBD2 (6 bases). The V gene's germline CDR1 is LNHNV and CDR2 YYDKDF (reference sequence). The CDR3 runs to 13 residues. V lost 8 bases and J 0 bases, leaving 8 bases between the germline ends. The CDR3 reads CATGDFSYNEQFF. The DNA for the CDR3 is TGTGCCACCGGGGACTTCTCCTACAATGAGCAGTTCTTC.

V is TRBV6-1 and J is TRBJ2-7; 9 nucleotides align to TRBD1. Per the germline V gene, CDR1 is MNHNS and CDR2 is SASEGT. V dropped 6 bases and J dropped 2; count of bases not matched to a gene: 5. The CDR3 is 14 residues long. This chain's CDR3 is CASRTGQGPYEQYF. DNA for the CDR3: TGTGCCAGCAGAACAGGACAGGGGCCCTACGAGCAGTACTTC.

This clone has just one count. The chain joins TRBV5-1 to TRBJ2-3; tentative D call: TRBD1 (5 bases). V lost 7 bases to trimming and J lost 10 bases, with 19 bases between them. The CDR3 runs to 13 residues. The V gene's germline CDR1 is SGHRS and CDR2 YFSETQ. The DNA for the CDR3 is TGCGCCAGCGGTACGACAGCTGGCTCCCCGCAGTATTTT. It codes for CASGTTAGSPQYF.

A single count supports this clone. The CDR3 protein is CASSERGTGNTIYF. The CDR3 DNA reads as TGTGCCAGCAGTGAAAGGGGGACCGGAAACACCATATATTTT. The chain combines TRBV6-1 with TRBJ1-3; the D gene is possibly TRBD1 (6 bases). V gave up 2 bases and J gave up 4 bases, with 9 bases separating them. The CDR3 is made up of 14 amino acids. CDR1 is MNHNS, CDR2 SASEGT, per germline.

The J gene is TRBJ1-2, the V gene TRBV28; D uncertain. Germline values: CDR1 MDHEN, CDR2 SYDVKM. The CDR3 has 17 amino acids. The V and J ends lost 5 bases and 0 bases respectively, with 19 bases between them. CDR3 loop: CASSPTLKGGTNYGYTF. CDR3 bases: TGTGCCAGCAGTCCGACGTTGAAGGGAGGGACTAACTATGGCTACACCTTC.

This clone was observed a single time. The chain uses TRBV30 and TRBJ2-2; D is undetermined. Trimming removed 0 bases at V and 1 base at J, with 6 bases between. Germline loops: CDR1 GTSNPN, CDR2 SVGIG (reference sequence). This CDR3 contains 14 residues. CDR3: CAWSVQQNTGELFF. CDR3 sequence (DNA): TGTGCCTGGAGTGTACAACAGAACACCGGGGAGCTGTTTTTT.

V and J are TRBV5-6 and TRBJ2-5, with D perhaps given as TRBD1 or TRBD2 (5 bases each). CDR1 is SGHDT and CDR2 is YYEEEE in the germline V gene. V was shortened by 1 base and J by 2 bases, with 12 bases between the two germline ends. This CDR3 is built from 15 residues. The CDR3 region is CASSLLGENQETQYF. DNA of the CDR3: TGTGCCAGCAGCTTGTTAGGGGAGAATCAAGAGACCCAGTACTTC.

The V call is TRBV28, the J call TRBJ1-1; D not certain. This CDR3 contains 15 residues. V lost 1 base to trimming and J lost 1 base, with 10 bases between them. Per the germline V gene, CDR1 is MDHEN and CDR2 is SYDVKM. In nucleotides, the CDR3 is TGTGCCAGCAGTTTATCCGCGGACGGGAACACTGAAGCTTTCTTT. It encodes CASSLSADGNTEAFF.

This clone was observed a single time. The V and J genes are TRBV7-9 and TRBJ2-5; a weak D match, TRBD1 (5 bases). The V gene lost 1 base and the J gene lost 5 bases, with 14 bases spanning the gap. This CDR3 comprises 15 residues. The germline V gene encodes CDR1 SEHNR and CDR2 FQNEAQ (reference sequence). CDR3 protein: CASSLGDGAQETQYF. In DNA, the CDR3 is TGTGCCAGCAGCTTAGGCGATGGGGCGCAGGAGACCCAGTACTTC.

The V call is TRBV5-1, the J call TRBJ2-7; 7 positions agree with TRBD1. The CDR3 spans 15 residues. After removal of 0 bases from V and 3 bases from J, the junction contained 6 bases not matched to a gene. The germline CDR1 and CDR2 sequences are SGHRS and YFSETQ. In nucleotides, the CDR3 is TGCGCCAGCAGCTTGGGACAGGGAGAGGGCTACGAGCAGTACTTC. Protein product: CASSLGQGEGYEQYF.

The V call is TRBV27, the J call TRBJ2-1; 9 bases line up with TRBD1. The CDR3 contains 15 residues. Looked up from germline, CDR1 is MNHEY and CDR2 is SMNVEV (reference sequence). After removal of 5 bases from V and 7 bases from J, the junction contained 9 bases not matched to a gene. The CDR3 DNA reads TGTGCCAGCAGTCCTGGGACAGGGCTTCCGAATGAGCAGTTCTTC. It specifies CASSPGTGLPNEQFF.

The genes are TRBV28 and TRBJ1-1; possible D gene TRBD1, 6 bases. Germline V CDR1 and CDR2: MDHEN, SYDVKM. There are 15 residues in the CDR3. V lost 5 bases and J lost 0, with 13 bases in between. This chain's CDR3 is CASSLGGSMNTEAFF. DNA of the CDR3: TGTGCCAGCAGTCTTGGGGGCTCAATGAACACTGAAGCTTTCTTT.

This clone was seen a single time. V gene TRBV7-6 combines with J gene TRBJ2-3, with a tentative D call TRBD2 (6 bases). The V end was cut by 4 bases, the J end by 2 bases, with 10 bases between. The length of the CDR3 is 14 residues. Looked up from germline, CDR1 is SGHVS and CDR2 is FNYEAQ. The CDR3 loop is CASSSQDYTDTQYF. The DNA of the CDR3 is TGTGCCAGCAGCTCACAGGACTACACAGATACGCAGTATTTT. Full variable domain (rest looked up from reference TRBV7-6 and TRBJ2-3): GAGVSQSPRYKVTKRGQDVALRCDPISGHVSLYWYRQALGQGPEFLTYFNYEAQQDKSGLPNDRFSAERPEGSISTLTIQRTEQRDSAMYRCASSSQDYTDTQYFGPGTRLTVL.

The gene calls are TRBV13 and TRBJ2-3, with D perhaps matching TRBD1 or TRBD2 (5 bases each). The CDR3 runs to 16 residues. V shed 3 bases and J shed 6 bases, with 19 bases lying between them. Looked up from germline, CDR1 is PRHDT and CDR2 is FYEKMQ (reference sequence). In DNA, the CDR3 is TGTGCCAGCAGCTTGCTACAGCGGAAGAACAGGGATACGCAGTATTTT. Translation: CASSLLQRKNRDTQYF.

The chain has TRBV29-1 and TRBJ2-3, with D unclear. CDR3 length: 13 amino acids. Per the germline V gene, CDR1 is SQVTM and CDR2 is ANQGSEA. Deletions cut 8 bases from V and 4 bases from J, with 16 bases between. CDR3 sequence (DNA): TGCAGCTCAAGAGCGACATCCGCAGATACGCAGTATTTT. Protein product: CSSRATSADTQYF.

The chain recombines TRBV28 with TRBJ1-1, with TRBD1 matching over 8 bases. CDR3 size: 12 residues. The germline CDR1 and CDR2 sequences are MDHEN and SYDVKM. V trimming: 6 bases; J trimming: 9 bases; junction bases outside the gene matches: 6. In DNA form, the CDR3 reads TGTGCCAGCAGACTTCAGGGGGCGCAAGCTTTCTTT. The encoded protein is CASRLQGAQAFF. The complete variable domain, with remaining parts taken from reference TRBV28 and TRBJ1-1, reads DVKVTQSSRYLVKRTGEKVFLECVQDMDHENMFWYRQDPGLGLRLIYFSYDVKMKEKGDIPEGYSVSREKKERFSLILESASTNQTSMYLCASRLQGAQAFFGQGTRLTVV.

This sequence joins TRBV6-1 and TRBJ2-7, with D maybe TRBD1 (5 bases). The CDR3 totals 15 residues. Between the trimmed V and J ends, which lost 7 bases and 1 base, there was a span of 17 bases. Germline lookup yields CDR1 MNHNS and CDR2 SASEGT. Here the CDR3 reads CASTGPRAVSYEQYF. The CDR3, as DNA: TGTGCCAGCACCGGGCCCAGGGCAGTGTCCTACGAGCAGTACTTC.

The CDR3 nucleotides read TGTGCCATCGGGCGGGAGATGAACACTGAAGCTTTCTTT. Translating gives CAIGREMNTEAFF. The chain combines TRBV10-3 with TRBJ1-1; D unclear. Germline V CDR1 and CDR2: ENHRY, SYGVKD. Trimming pared 8 bases from V and 0 bases from J, leaving 10 bases between. The CDR3 runs to 13 residues.

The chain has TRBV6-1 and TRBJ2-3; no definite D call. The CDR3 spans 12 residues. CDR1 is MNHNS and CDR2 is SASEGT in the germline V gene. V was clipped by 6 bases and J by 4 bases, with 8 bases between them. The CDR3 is CASRASSDTQYF. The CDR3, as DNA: TGTGCCAGCAGGGCCTCTTCAGATACGCAGTATTTT.

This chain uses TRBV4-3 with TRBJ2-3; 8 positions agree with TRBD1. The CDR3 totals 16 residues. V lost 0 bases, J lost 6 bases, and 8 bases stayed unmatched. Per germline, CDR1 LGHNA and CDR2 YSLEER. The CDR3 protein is CASSQEYRGWTDTQYF. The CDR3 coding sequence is TGCGCCAGCAGCCAAGAGTACAGGGGGTGGACGGATACGCAGTATTTT.

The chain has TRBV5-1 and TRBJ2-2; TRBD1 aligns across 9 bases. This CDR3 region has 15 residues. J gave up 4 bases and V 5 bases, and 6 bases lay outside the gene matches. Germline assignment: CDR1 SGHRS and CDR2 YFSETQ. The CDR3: CASSTGTGLTGELFF. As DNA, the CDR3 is TGCGCCAGCAGTACAGGGACAGGGCTCACCGGGGAGCTGTTTTTT.